The 29 T cell receptor beta chains below come from one sample, sequenced in a study of CD8 T cells in ankylosing spondylitis (dated by TCRdb to 2017 to 2019). The method behind the library was 5' RACE. The sequencer listed for this sample is Illumina HiSeq 2500. The public sequencing data were trimmed at Q25 with fastp and processed into clonotypes with MiXCR by TCRdb, which kept only in-frame beta chains. Each record represents a unique CDR3 protein, reported with the most common genes and DNA among its rows. The sample records around 160,000 distinct CDR3 sequences, approximately 10% of which are singletons. The top ten clones comprise almost 30% of the sample. The specimen sequenced was blood, either unsorted or a sorted T cell fraction (not recorded which). Source of these receptors: a male donor with ankylosing spondylitis or in good health (not recorded which).

This clonotype was picked up a small number of times. The genes are TRBV19 and TRBJ2-4; D might be TRBD1 (5 bases). V lost 8 bases to trimming and J lost 1 base, with 6 bases between them. The CDR3 spans 12 residues. Per germline, CDR1 LNHDA and CDR2 SQIVND (reference sequence). The CDR3 nucleotides read TGTGCCAGTTCAGGGGCCAAAAACATTCAGTACTTC. Translation: CASSGAKNIQYF.

A note on this clonotype: This may be a read error: a much more frequent sequence differs by one nucleotide. J is TRBJ1-6 and V is TRBV2; 12 bases are shared with TRBD1. Germline V lookup: CDR1 SNHLY, CDR2 FYNNEI. The CDR3 contains 17 residues. CDR3 amino acids: CAITTGTGGSYNSLLHF. CDR3 DNA: TGTGCCATCACCACCGGGACAGGGGGCTCCTATAATTCACTCCTCCACTTT.

This clonotype has just a few counts. At one of its ends the junction is not consistent with the germline gene, which may arise from a read error. V gene TRBV3-1 combines with J gene TRBJ1-1, with D uncertain. Germline values: CDR1 LGHDT, CDR2 YNNKEL (reference sequence). This CDR3 spans 14 amino acids. For the CDR3, the DNA is TGTGTCAGCAGCCAAGTGGGGATTGACACTGAAGCTTTCTTT. Translation gives CVSSQVGIDTEAFF.

This clonotype was detected many times. The chain is built from TRBV12-3 or TRBV12-4 and TRBJ2-3; 9 bases are a match to TRBD2. CDR3 length equals 15 residues. The junction had 4 bases not matched to a gene; V was cut back by 5 bases and J by 1 base. CDR3 DNA sequence: TGTGCCAGCAGTCCATTAGCGGGGGGCACAGATACGCAGTATTTT. This translates into CASSPLAGGTDTQYF.

This clonotype was seen repeatedly, ten times or more. The chain uses TRBV5-1 and TRBJ2-7; tentatively, D is TRBD2 (5 bases). The CDR3 consists of 13 residues. Trimming stripped 3 bases from V and 2 bases from J, with 9 bases between. CDR1 is SGHRS and CDR2 is YFSETQ in the germline V gene. The CDR3 DNA sequence: TGCGCCAGCAGCTCGGGATATACCTACGAGCAGTACTTC. It encodes CASSSGYTYEQYF.

This clonotype has at least ten counts. The chain carries TRBV5-1 and TRBJ1-2, with D maybe TRBD1 (6 bases). CDR1 is SGHRS and CDR2 is YFSETQ in the germline V gene. CDR3 length: 14 residues. Trimming pared 0 bases from V and 3 bases from J, leaving 9 bases between. The CDR3 sequence: CASSLEGGDYGYTF. The CDR3 DNA follows: TGCGCCAGCAGCTTGGAAGGGGGAGACTATGGCTACACCTTC.

At least ten counts were recorded for this clonotype. The V call is TRBV18, the J call TRBJ2-1, with 7 nucleotides matching TRBD1. J was trimmed by 5 bases and V by 1 base; bases with no gene match: 5. In germline, CDR1 is KGHSH, CDR2 LQKENI. The CDR3 spans 15 residues. The CDR3 DNA reads as TGTGCCAGCTCACCACTGGGGACAGCCAACAATGAGCAGTTCTTC. It codes for CASSPLGTANNEQFF.

The chain carries TRBV7-9 and TRBJ2-7; no reliable D call. Germline V gene sequence: CDR1 SEHNR, CDR2 FQNEAQ (reference sequence). Trimming left V 8 bases short and J 6 bases short, with 14 bases between. The CDR3 runs to 12 residues. The CDR3 spells CASASVGCEQYF. CDR3 DNA sequence: TGTGCCAGCGCCTCAGTGGGTTGCGAGCAGTACTTC.

The chain recombines TRBV7-2 with TRBJ2-1; TRBD2 aligns across 8 bases. J lost 7 bases, V lost 3 bases, and 8 bases had no gene match. The germline V gene encodes CDR1 SGHTA and CDR2 FQGNSA. The CDR3 has 15 amino acids. This CDR3 is CASSFSGGTVNEQFF. For the CDR3, the DNA is TGTGCCAGCAGCTTTTCGGGGGGGACCGTGAATGAGCAGTTCTTC.

The chain joins TRBV6-2 or TRBV6-3 to TRBJ2-7; D gene ambiguous. Trimming stripped 8 bases from V and 3 bases from J, with 14 bases between. There are 13 residues in the CDR3. CDR1 MNHEY and CDR2 SVGEGT come from the germline V gene. The CDR3 region is CASERDGIYEQYF. The CDR3 coding sequence is TGTGCCAGCGAAAGAGACGGAATCTACGAGCAGTACTTC.

J is TRBJ2-3 and V is TRBV5-1, with a weak D call TRBD2 (5 bases). Trimming left V 5 bases short and J 1 base short, with 11 bases between. From germline, CDR1 is SGHRS and CDR2 YFSETQ. The CDR3 is 14 residues long. CDR3 nucleotides: TGCGCCAGCAGTCAGCCCGGGGGCACAGATACGCAGTATTTT. Translated, it gives CASSQPGGTDTQYF.

The CDR3 DNA sequence: TGCGCCAGCAGCTTGACGGAAGGACTCTACAATGAGCAGTTCTTC. Its protein product is CASSLTEGLYNEQFF. The chain uses TRBV5-1 and TRBJ2-1; D is possibly TRBD2 (5 bases). V lost 1 base, J lost 3 bases, and 11 bases lay in between. The length of the CDR3 is 15 residues. Per germline, CDR1 SGHRS and CDR2 YFSETQ.

This clonotype was detected ten times or more. The rearrangement uses TRBV6-5 and TRBJ2-2, with TRBD2 matching 8 bases. The J segment lost 6 bases and the V segment lost 0 bases, leaving 9 bases of the junction unmatched. The CDR3 spans 17 residues. From germline, CDR1 is MNHEY and CDR2 SVGAGI. The CDR3 bases are TGTGCCAGCAGTTACTCGGCGGGACTAGTCTCTCCCGGGGAGCTGTTTTTT. Translated: CASSYSAGLVSPGELFF.

This clonotype was picked up many times. The chain is built from TRBV12-3 or TRBV12-4 and TRBJ1-2; D unclear. V lost 6 bases to trimming and J lost 4 bases, with 12 bases between them. This CDR3 spans 13 amino acids. CDR3 DNA sequence: TGTGCCAGCAGCCTTACTTCGCTCTATGGCTACACCTTC. Amino acids: CASSLTSLYGYTF.

This clonotype was counted many times. The chain has TRBV12-3 or TRBV12-4 and TRBJ1-1, with 7 bases identical to TRBD1. This CDR3 spans 15 amino acids. Trimming cost V 5 bases and J 5 bases; bases outside gene matches: 11. CDR3 in amino acids: CASSLNSQGWTEAFF. The CDR3 region has the DNA TGTGCCAGCAGTCTAAACTCACAGGGGTGGACTGAAGCTTTCTTT.

This chain connects TRBV11-1 to TRBJ2-2; 9 bases align to TRBD2. Germline V gene sequence: CDR1 SGHAT, CDR2 FQDESV (reference sequence). The ends lost 3 bases at V and 4 bases at J; junction bases unmatched: 15. This CDR3 has 19 residues. CDR3: CASSLVRLAGSPSTGELFF. The CDR3 DNA reads TGTGCCAGCAGCTTGGTTCGGCTAGCGGGATCCCCCAGCACCGGGGAGCTGTTTTTT. Drawing the rest from reference TRBV11-1 and TRBJ2-2, the complete variable domain is EAEVAQSPRYKITEKSQAVAFWCDPISGHATLYWYRQILGQGPELLVQFQDESVVDDSQLPKDRFSAERLKGVDSTLKIQPAELGDSAMYLCASSLVRLAGSPSTGELFFGEGSRLTVL.

This clonotype was counted ten times or more. The chain employs TRBV14 and TRBJ1-1; 11 bases match TRBD1. CDR1 and CDR2 (germline): SGHDN, FVKESK. V dropped 6 bases and J dropped 5; count of bases not matched to a gene: 8. This CDR3 contains 15 residues. In DNA form, the CDR3 reads TGTGCCAGCAGACCTTCCGGGACAGGGGGAACTGAAGCTTTCTTT. Translating it yields CASRPSGTGGTEAFF.

The chain employs TRBV7-9 and TRBJ2-2; D possibly matches TRBD1 or TRBD2 (5 bases each). Germline V gives CDR1 SEHNR, CDR2 FQNEAQ (reference sequence). CDR3 size: 16 residues. V gave up 1 base and J gave up 0 bases, with 9 bases separating them. The CDR3 here is CASSLVGTANTGELFF. DNA of the CDR3: TGTGCCAGCAGCTTAGTCGGGACGGCGAACACCGGGGAGCTGTTTTTT.

The CDR3 reads CASSSLSSGIYEQYF. Here the CDR3 DNA reads TGTGCCAGCAGTTCCTTGTCTAGCGGGATCTACGAGCAGTACTTC. V and J are TRBV12-3 or TRBV12-4 and TRBJ2-7; 9 bases are a match to TRBD2. Trimming at V came to 4 bases and at J to 3 bases, leaving 7 bases not matched to a gene. The CDR3 has 15 amino acids.

This clonotype was observed at least ten times. The CDR3 is CASSLGRGGLANYEQYF. Here the CDR3 DNA reads TGCGCCAGCAGCTTGGGCAGGGGGGGACTAGCGAACTACGAGCAGTACTTC. The rearrangement joins TRBV5-1 to TRBJ2-7; 10 bases map to TRBD2. The CDR3 consists of 17 residues. Germline V gene lookup returns CDR1 SGHRS and CDR2 YFSETQ. The J segment lost 3 bases and the V segment lost 0 bases, leaving 9 bases of the junction unmatched.

This clonotype occurred many times. J is TRBJ2-4 and V is TRBV7-9; weak D call: TRBD2 (6 bases). Looked up from germline, CDR1 is SEHNR and CDR2 is FQNEAQ (reference sequence). CDR3 length: 16 amino acids. Trimming shortened V by 4 bases and J by 6 bases, and 19 bases separated the two germline ends. As DNA, the CDR3 is TGTGCCAGCAGCTCCCTTAGCGGAGCGAGGCGAAACATTCAGTACTTC. Residues: CASSSLSGARRNIQYF.

This clonotype has at least ten counts. The gene calls are TRBV28 and TRBJ2-5; 8 bases are a match to TRBD1. This CDR3 has 14 residues. The germline V gene encodes CDR1 MDHEN and CDR2 SYDVKM. V trimming: 5 bases; J trimming: 5 bases; junction bases outside the gene matches: 7. The CDR3 nucleotides are TGTGCCAGCAGTGCCGGGACAGGATGGGAGACCCAGTACTTC. Protein: CASSAGTGWETQYF.

This clonotype was counted many times. This chain connects TRBV2 to TRBJ2-1; D is tentatively TRBD1 or TRBD2 (5 bases each). V was shortened by 8 bases and J by 3 bases, with 20 bases between the two germline ends. Germline values: CDR1 SNHLY, CDR2 FYNNEI. CDR3 length: 16 residues. The CDR3 DNA reads as TGTGCCAGCGGGCTTGGAGCAGGGACGGTCTACAATGAGCAGTTCTTC. Its protein product is CASGLGAGTVYNEQFF.

The V call is TRBV14, the J call TRBJ1-1; D possibly corresponds to TRBD1 (6 bases). V lost 5 bases, J lost 10 bases, and 20 bases lay in between. Germline CDR1 SGHDN, CDR2 FVKESK. The CDR3 has 14 residues. The CDR3 bases are TGTGCCAGCAGCGCCCGGGACACGTCCAGGGGAGCTTTCTTT. Its protein is CASSARDTSRGAFF.

This clonotype has a count of ten or more. The chain recombines TRBV27 with TRBJ2-2; possibly TRBD2 for D (7 bases). Trimming removed 3 bases from V and 9 bases from J, with 14 bases in between. The germline V gene encodes CDR1 MNHEY and CDR2 SMNVEV (reference sequence). The CDR3 is 14 residues long. The CDR3 protein is CASSFQQGLRELFF. DNA of the CDR3: TGTGCCAGCAGTTTCCAACAGGGACTAAGGGAGCTGTTTTTT.

V usage is TRBV7-8 and J usage is TRBJ2-3; 10 nucleotides match TRBD2. Germline V gene sequence: CDR1 SGHVS, CDR2 FQNEAQ. CDR3 length equals 17 residues. The ends lost 3 bases at V and 3 bases at J; junction bases unmatched: 9. In DNA, the CDR3 is TGTGCCAGCAGCTTGGGTTCTAGCGGGAGAGGTACAGATACGCAGTATTTT. Protein: CASSLGSSGRGTDTQYF. Full variable domain (rest looked up from reference TRBV7-8 and TRBJ2-3): GAGVSQSPRYKVAKRGQDVALRCDPISGHVSLFWYQQALGQGPEFLTYFQNEAQLDKSGLPSDRFFAERPEGSVSTLKIQRTQQEDSAVYLCASSLGSSGRGTDTQYFGPGTRLTVL.

This clonotype was seen repeatedly, ten times or more. This chain uses TRBV29-1 with TRBJ2-3; 9 positions agree with TRBD1. The CDR3 length is 13 residues. Trimming cost V 7 bases and J 6 bases; bases outside gene matches: 8. The V gene's germline CDR1 is SQVTM and CDR2 ANQGSEA. The CDR3 nucleotides are TGCAGCGCACCGACAGGGGGGGGCGATACGCAGTATTTT. This gives the protein CSAPTGGGDTQYF.

This clonotype was detected ten times or more. The chain couples TRBV24-1 to TRBJ2-3, with D perhaps assigned TRBD1 or TRBD2 (5 bases each). Trimming took off 8 bases at V and 2 bases at J, with 10 bases between the two ends. Germline V gene lookup returns CDR1 KGHDR and CDR2 SFDVKD. This CDR3 comprises 13 residues. The CDR3 coding sequence is TGTGCCACCACGGGACCATACACAGATACGCAGTATTTT. Its protein product is CATTGPYTDTQYF.

This chain links TRBV6-5 with TRBJ1-1; no firm D call. This CDR3 is 15 amino acids long. Trimming cost V 0 bases and J 0 bases, with 8 bases left between them. The V gene's germline CDR1 is MNHEY and CDR2 SVGAGI. The DNA of the CDR3 is TGTGCCAGCAGTTACTCACAGAGCATGAACACTGAAGCTTTCTTT. It is translated as CASSYSQSMNTEAFF.